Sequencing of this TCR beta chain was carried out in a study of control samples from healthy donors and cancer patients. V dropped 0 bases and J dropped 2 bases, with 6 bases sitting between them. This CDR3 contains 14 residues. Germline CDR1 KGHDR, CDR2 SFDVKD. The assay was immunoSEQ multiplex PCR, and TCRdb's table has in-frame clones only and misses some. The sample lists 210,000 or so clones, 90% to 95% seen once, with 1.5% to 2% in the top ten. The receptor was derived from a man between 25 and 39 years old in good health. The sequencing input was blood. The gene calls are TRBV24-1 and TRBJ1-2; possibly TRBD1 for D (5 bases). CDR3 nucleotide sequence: TGTGCCACCAGTGATTTGAGGGGAAACTATGGCTACACCTTC. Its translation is CATSDLRGNYGYTF.